This TCR beta chain came from a study of blood T cell repertoires in COVID-19. The method was immunoSEQ multiplex PCR; TCRdb's version includes in-frame clones alone and lacks a portion of them. The sample shows about 81,000 clones, over 90% of them seen only once. With 1 base removed from V and 9 bases from J, the gap between germline ends came to 15 bases. The CDR3 has 15 residues. Germline V gene sequence: CDR1 KGHDR, CDR2 SFDVKD. Sequencing was done on a sample of peripheral blood. This TCR derives from a human donor with active COVID-19. The donor label of this sample is uncertain. The chain uses TRBV24-1 and TRBJ2-1, with D perhaps matching TRBD1 (7 bases). The CDR3: CATSDFRRGRGEQFF. The CDR3 bases are TGTGCCACCAGTGATTTTAGGAGGGGGCGAGGTGAGCAGTTCTTC.